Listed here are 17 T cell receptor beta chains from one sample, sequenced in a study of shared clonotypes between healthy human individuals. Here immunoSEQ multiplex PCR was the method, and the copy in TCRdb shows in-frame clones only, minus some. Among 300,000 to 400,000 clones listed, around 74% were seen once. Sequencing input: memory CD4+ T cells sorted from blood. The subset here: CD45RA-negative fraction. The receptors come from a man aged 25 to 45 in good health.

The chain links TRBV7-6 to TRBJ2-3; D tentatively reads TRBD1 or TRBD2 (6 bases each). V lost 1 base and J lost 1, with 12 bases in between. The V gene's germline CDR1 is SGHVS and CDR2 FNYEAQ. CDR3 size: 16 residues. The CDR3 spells CASSLGRGLGTDTQYF. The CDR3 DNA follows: TGTGCCAGCAGCTTAGGTCGGGGGCTTGGCACAGATACGCAGTATTTT.

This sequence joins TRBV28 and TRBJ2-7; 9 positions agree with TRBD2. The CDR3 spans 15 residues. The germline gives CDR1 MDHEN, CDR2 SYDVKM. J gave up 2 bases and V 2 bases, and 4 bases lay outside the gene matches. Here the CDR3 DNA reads TGTGCCAGCAGTTTAAGACTAGCGGTTGCCTACGAGCAGTACTTC. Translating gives CASSLRLAVAYEQYF.

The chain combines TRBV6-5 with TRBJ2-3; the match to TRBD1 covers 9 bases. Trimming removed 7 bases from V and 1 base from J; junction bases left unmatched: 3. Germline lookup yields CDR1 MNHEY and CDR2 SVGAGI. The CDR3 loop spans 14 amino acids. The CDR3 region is CASKGDRGTDTQYF. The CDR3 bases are TGTGCCAGCAAAGGGGACAGGGGCACAGATACGCAGTATTTT.

DNA for the CDR3: TGCGCCAGCAGCTTGGTAGGGGATAATTCACCCCTCCACTTT. Translating gives CASSLVGDNSPLHF. V is TRBV5-1 and J is TRBJ1-6; TRBD1 is a possible D gene (5 bases). Per germline, CDR1 SGHRS and CDR2 YFSETQ. The CDR3 sequence is 14 residues long. The ends were cut back, 0 bases at V and 5 bases at J, with 6 bases in the middle.

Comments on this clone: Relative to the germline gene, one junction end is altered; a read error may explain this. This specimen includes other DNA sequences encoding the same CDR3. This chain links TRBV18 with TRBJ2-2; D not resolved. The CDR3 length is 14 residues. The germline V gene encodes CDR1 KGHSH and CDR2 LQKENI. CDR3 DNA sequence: TGTGCCAGCTCGCCACCACTCAACACCGGGGAGCTGTTTTTT. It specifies CASSPPLNTGELFF.

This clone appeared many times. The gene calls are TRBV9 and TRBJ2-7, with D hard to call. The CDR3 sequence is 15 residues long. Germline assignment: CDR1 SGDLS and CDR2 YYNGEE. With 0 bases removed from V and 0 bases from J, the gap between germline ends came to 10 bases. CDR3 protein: CASSVGSQSSYEQYF. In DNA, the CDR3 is TGTGCCAGCAGCGTAGGAAGTCAGAGCTCCTACGAGCAGTACTTC.

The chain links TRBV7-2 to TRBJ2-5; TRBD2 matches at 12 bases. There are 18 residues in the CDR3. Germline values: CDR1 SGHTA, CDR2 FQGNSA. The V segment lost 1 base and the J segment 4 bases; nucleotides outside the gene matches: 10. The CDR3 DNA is TGTGCCAGCAGCTTAGACCGCCTAGCGGGAGGGCCCTCAGAGACCCAGTACTTC. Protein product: CASSLDRLAGGPSETQYF.

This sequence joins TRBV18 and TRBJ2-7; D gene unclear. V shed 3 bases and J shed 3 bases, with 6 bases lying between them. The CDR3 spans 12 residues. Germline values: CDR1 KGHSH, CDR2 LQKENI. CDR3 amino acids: CASSPGNYEQYF. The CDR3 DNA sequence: TGTGCCAGCTCACCGGGGAACTACGAGCAGTACTTC.

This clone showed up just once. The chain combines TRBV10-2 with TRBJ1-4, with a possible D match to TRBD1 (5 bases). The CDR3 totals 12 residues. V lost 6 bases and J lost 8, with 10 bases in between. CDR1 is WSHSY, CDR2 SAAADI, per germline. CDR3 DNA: TGCGCCAGCAGCCCCCGGGGGGAAAAACTGTTTTTT. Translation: CASSPRGEKLFF.

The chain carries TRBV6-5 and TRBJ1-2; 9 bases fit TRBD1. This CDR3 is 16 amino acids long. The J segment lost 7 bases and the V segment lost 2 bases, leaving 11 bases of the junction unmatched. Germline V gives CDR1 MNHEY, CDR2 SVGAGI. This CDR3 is CASSYGQGFIGTGYTF. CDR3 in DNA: TGTGCCAGCAGTTACGGACAGGGGTTTATTGGAACTGGCTACACCTTC.

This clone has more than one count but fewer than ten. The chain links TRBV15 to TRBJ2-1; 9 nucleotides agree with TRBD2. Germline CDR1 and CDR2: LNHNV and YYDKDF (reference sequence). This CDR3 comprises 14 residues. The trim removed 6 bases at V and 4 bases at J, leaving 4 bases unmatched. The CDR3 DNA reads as TGTGCCACCAGGACTAGCGGAAATTACAATGAGCAGTTCTTC. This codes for CATRTSGNYNEQFF.

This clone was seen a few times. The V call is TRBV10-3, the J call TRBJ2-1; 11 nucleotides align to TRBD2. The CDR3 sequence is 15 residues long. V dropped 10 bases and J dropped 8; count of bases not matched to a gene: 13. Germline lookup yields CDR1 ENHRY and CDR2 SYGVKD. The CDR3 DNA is TGTGCCACCCAGATACTAGCGGGAGTTGGGTATGAGCAGTTCTTC. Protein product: CATQILAGVGYEQFF.

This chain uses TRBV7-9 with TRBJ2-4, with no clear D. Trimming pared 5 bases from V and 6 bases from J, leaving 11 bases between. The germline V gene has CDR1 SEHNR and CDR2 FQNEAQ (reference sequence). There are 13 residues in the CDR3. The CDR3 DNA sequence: TGTGCCAGCAGCGAGGATTGGGGAAACATTCAGTACTTC. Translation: CASSEDWGNIQYF.

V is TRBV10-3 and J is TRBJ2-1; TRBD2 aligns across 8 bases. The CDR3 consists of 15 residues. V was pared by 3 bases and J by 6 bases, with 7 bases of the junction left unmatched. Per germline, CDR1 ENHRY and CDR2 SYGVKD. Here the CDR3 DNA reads TGTGCCATCAGTGAATCGGGAGGGATACGCAATGAGCAGTTCTTC. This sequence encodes CAISESGGIRNEQFF.

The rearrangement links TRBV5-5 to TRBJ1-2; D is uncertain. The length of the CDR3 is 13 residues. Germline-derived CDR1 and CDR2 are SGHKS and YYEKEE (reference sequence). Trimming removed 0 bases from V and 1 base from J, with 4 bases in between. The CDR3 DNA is TGTGCCAGCAGCTTGGACAATAACTATGGCTACACCTTC. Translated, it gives CASSLDNNYGYTF.

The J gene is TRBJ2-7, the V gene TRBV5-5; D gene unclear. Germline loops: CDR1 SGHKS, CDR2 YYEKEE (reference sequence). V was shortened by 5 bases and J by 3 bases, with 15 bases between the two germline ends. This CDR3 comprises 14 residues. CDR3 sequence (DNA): TGTGCCAGCAGTAAGGCAGACACAAACTACGAGCAGTACTTC. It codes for CASSKADTNYEQYF.

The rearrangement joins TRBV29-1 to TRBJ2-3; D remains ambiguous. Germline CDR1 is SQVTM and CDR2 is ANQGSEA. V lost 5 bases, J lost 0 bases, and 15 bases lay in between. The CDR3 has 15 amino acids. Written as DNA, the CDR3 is TGCAGCGTTTTGGGCGAGACTGGTAGCACAGATACGCAGTATTTT. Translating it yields CSVLGETGSTDTQYF.